What follows is one TCR beta chain and its context. Its antigen remains undetermined. No much larger clone is present one base from it, and per-base qualities are unavailable. The immunoSEQ Assay, a bias-controlled multiplex PCR, was used to amplify TCRbeta CDR3 regions from genomic DNA. The original methods were these. Nucleated cell counts per sample were estimated from amplification of reference gene primers within the assay. To quantify the absolute abundance of each unique TCRbeta CDR3 rearrangement, sequence reads were collapsed and filtered. For each sample, productive Simpson clonality was calculated as the square root of Simpson's diversity index over productive rearrangements. Here the immuneACCESS table is served through TCRdb, limited to in-frame sequences with V and J called. Missing clones are a known gap in these copies; in checked studies unresolved V genes cover under half, and the rest lacks a known reason. V and J calls and clone size are copied from that table; D and trimming were computed from the DNA. Counted in this sample were around 200,000 clones; 70% to 90% of them appeared once. Roughly 2.5% of the sample is in the top ten clones.

Unmatched junction bases come to 2, with V trimmed by 1 base and J by 3 bases. Taken from the germline V gene (reference sequence), the CDR1 and CDR2 loops are LGHDT and YNNKEL. The CDR3 contains 14 residues, cysteine and phenylalanine counted. Left in the record is the CDR3 DNA by itself, 42 bases read in frame from the first base. The sample originates from a study of blood T cell repertoires in COVID-19 (TCRdb year 2020). About the investigation overall: The collaborator samples originated in the United States, Italy and Spain and spanned the acute and convalescent phases of COVID-19. Nearly every sample came with metadata listing a de-identified subject ID, COVID-19 status, age in years and sex. The prospective study material was composed of cDNA or gDNA derived from T cells, B-cell-depleted T cells, or PBMCs. Where HLA class I and class II types were available, the types were taken from metadata supplied by the sample provider, not from assay-based typing. The dataset comprised deeply sampled blood TCRbeta repertoires from subjects exposed to, actively infected with, or recovered from COVID-19. Samples came from the ongoing ImmuneRACE study (first 160 participants) plus 1,254 subjects from 6 global collaborators. A freely available public database, intended as a resource for researchers studying the immune response to SARS-CoV-2, is where the repertoires were released.

Beyond this particular receptor, the publication reports: The quantity of clinical and demographic metadata differed by source and by participant and was supplied without curation.

Each collaborating institution followed its own protocols to collect whole blood in K2EDTA tubes. For TCRbeta analysis, collaborator samples were shipped as frozen whole blood, as isolated PBMCs, or as DNA extracted from either sample type. The chain is encoded by TRBV3-1 (or the pseudogene TRBV3-2) joined to TRBJ2-7; 8 central bases correspond to TRBD1. The material sequenced was peripheral blood. The origin of this receptor is a man aged 40-49 years with active or convalescent COVID-19. In nucleotide form, the sequence is TGTGCCAGCAGCCAAGTTACAGGGGGCTACGAGCAGTACTTC. Its translation is CASSQVTGGYEQYF.